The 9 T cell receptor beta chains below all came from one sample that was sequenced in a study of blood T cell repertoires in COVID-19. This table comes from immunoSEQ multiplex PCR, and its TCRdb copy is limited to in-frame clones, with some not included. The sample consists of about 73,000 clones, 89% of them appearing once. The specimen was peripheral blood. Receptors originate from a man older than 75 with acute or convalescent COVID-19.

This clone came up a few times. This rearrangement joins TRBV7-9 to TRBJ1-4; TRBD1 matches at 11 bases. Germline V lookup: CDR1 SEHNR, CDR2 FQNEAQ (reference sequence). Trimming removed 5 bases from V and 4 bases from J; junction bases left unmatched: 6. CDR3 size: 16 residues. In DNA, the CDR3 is TGTGCCAGCAGCCCGGGACAGGGGGGAGGTAATGAAAAACTGTTTTTT. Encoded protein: CASSPGQGGGNEKLFF.

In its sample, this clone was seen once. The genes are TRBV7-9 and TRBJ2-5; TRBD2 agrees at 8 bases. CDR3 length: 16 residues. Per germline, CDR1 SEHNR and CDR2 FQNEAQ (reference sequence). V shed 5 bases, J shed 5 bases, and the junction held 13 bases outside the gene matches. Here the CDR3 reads CASSPVWREDAETQYF. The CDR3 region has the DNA TGTGCCAGCAGCCCCGTCTGGCGGGAGGACGCCGAGACCCAGTACTTC.

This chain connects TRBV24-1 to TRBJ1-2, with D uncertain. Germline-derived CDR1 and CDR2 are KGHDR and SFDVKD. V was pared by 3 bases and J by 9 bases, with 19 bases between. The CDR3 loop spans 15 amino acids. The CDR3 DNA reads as TGTGCCACCAGTGATCCCGGCGGGCGCTCTGGTCGCTACACCTTC. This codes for CATSDPGGRSGRYTF.

CDR3 in DNA: TGCGCCAGCAGCTTGGACCGGGGAAATGAGCAGTTCTTC. Its protein product is CASSLDRGNEQFF. The rearrangement joins TRBV5-1 to TRBJ2-1; possible D gene TRBD2, 5 bases. Germline V gives CDR1 SGHRS, CDR2 YFSETQ. Trimming pared 0 bases from V and 7 bases from J, leaving 8 bases between. This CDR3 region has 13 residues.

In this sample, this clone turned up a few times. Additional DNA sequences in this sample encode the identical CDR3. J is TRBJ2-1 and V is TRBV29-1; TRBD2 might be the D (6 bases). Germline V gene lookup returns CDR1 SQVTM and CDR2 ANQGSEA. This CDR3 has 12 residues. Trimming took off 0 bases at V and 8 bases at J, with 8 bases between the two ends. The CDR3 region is CSVEDRGDEQFF. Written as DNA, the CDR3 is TGCAGCGTTGAAGATCGCGGGGATGAGCAGTTCTTC.

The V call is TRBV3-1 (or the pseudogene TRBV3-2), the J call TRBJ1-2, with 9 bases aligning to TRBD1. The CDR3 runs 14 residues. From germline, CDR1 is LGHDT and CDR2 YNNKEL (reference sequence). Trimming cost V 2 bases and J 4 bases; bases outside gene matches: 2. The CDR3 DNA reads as TGTGCCAGCAGCCAACGGGACAGGGCCTATGGCTACACCTTC. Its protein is CASSQRDRAYGYTF.

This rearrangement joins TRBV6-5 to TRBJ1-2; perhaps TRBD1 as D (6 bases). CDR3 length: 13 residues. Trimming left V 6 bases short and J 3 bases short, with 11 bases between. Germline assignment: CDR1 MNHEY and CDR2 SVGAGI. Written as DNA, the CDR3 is TGTGCCAGCAGCTCACAGGGCGACTATGGCTACACCTTC. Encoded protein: CASSSQGDYGYTF.

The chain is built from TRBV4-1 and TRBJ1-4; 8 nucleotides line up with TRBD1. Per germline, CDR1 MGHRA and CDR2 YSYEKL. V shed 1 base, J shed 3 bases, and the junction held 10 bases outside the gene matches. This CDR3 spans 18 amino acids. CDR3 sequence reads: CASSQGSPDRGANEKLFF. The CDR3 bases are TGCGCCAGCAGCCAAGGGAGCCCTGACAGGGGAGCTAATGAAAAACTGTTTTTT.

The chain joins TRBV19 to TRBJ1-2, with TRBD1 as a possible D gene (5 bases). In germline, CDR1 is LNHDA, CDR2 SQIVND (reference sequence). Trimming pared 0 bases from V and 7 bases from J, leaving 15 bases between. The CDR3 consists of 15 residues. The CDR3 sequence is CASSIDLHRKGGYTF. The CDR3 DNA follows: TGTGCCAGTAGTATAGATCTCCACAGGAAGGGTGGCTACACCTTC.